This T cell receptor (beta chain) was sequenced in a study of blood T cell repertoires in COVID-19. Overall study: The United States, Italy and Spain provided the acute and convalescent COVID-19 samples.

The method was immunoSEQ multiplex PCR; TCRdb's version includes in-frame clones alone and lacks a portion of them. The sample has some 200,000 clones; 84% are singletons. This clone came up once. The junction had 3 bases not matched to a gene; V was cut back by 0 bases and J by 6 bases. The CDR3 runs to 14 residues. CDR1 is MNHEY and CDR2 is SVGAGI in the germline V gene. The TCR originated in a human donor with acute or convalescent COVID-19. The donor label of this sample is uncertain. Sequences were obtained from peripheral blood. The chain combines TRBV6-5 with TRBJ2-7; 9 nucleotides match TRBD2. The CDR3 protein is CASSYSLLAGEQYF. The CDR3 nucleotides read TGTGCCAGCAGTTACTCCTTACTAGCGGGCGAGCAGTACTTC.